The source of this TCR beta chain is a study of shared clonotypes between healthy human individuals. Study in general: Per-donor plates numbered three CD4 naive, three CD4 memory, two CD8 naive and one CD8 memory.

V gave up 3 bases and J gave up 2 bases, with 6 bases separating them. CDR3 length: 13 residues. Germline V lookup: CDR1 KGHSH, CDR2 LQKENI. Using immunoSEQ multiplex PCR, the repertoire was profiled, and TCRdb retains in-frame clones only, with some absent. The sample includes 2 million to 3 million clones, over 85% of them seen just once. About this clone: Within the sample, other DNA sequences also encode this same CDR3.

V usage is TRBV18 and J usage is TRBJ2-3, with D hard to call. This receptor was taken from a man between 18 and 35 years old in good health. Some clones in this sample may be carry-over from other donors' samples. Sequencing used naive CD4+ T cells from PBMCs. Subset here: CD45RA+ positively selected. CDR3 region: CASSPPSTDTQYF. CDR3 DNA: TGTGCCAGCTCACCCCCGTCCACAGATACGCAGTATTTT.